This T cell receptor (beta chain) was recorded in a study of T cell responses to AZD1222 COVID-19 vaccine. The germline V gene has CDR1 LNHDA and CDR2 SQIVND (reference sequence). The CDR3 spans 15 residues. Germline trimming cut 7 bases from V and 4 bases from J; bases unmatched to any gene: 9. Libraries were prepared by immunoSEQ multiplex PCR; TCRdb keeps only in-frame clonotypes and omits some of them. This table has approximately 150,000 clones, more than 85% appearing once. The sequence was obtained from an adult in good health. This chain uses TRBV19 with TRBJ2-5; TRBD1 matches at 10 bases. The input for sequencing was peripheral blood, taken on day 0 of AZD1222 vaccination. The CDR3 protein is CASTRQGAGLETQYF. CDR3 DNA: TGTGCCAGTACTCGACAGGGGGCTGGTTTAGAGACCCAGTACTTC.